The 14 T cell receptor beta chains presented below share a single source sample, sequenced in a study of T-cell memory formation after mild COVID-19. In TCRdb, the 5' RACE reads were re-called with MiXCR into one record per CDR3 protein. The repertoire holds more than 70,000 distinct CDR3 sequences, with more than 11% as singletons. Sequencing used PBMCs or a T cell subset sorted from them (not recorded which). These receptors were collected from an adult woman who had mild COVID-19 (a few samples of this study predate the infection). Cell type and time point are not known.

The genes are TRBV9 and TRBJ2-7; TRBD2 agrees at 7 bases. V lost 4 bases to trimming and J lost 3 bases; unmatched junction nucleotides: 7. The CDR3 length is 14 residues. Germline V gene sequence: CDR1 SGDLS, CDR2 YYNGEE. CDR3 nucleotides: TGTGCCAGCAGCATCGGGACTACTAACTACGAGCAGTACTTC. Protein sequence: CASSIGTTNYEQYF.

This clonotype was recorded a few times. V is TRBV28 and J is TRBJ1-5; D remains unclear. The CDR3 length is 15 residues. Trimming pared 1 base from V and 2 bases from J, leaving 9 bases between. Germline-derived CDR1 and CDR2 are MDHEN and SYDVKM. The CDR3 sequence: CASSLFLSGNQPQHF. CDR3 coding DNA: TGTGCCAGCAGTTTATTTCTGAGCGGCAATCAGCCCCAGCATTTT.

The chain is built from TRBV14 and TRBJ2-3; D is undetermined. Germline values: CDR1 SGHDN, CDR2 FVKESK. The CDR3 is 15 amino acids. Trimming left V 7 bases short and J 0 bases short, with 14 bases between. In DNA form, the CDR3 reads TGTGCCAGCACCCCTCTGGGTACTAGCACAGATACGCAGTATTTT. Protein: CASTPLGTSTDTQYF.

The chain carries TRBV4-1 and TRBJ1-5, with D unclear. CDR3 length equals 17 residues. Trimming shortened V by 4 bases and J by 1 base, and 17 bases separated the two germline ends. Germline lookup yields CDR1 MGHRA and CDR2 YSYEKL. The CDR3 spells CASSPVVGILSNQPQHF. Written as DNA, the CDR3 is TGCGCCAGCAGCCCCGTCGTGGGGATTTTGAGCAATCAGCCCCAGCATTTT.

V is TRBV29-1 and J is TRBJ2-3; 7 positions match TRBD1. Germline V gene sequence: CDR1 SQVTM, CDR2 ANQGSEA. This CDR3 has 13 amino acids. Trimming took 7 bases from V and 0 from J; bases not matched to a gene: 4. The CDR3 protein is CSAWTGSTDTQYF. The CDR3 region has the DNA TGCAGCGCGTGGACAGGTAGCACAGATACGCAGTATTTT.

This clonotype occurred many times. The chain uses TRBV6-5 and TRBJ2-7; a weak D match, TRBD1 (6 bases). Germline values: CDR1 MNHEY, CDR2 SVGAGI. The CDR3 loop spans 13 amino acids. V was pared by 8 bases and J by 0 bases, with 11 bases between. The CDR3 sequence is CASGQISSYEQYF. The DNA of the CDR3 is TGTGCCAGCGGACAGATTAGCTCCTACGAGCAGTACTTC.

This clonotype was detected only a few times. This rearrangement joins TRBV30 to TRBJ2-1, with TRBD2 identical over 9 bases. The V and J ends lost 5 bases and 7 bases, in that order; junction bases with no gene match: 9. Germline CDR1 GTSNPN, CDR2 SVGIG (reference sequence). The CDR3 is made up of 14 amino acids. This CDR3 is CAWVTSGGLNEQFF. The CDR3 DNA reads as TGTGCCTGGGTGACTAGCGGAGGCTTAAATGAGCAGTTCTTC.

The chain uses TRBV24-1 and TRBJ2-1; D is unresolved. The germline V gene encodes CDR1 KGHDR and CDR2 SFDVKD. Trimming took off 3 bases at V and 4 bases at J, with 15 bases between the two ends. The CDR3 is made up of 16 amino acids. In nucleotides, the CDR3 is TGTGCCACCAGTGATGGCCCTCAACGAGGATACAATGAGCAGTTCTTC. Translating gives CATSDGPQRGYNEQFF.

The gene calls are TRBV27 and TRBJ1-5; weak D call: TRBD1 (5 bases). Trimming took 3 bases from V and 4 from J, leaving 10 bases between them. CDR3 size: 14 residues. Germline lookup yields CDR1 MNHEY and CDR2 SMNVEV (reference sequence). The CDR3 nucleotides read TGTGCCAGCAGTTTCGGGGGACCGAATCAGCCCCAGCATTTT. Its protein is CASSFGGPNQPQHF.

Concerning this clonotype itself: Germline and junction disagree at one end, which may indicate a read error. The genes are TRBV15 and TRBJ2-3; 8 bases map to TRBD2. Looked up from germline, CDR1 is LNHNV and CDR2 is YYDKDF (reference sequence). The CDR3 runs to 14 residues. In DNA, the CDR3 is TGTGCCACCAGCAGACAGACAGCGGGAGATCCGCAGTATTTT. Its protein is CATSRQTAGDPQYF.

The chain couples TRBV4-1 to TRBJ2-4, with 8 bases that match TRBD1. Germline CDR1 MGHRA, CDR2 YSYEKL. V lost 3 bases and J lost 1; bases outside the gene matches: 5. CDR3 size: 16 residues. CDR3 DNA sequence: TGCGCCAGCAGCCAGGGACAGGCGCCGGCCAAAAACATTCAGTACTTC. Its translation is CASSQGQAPAKNIQYF.

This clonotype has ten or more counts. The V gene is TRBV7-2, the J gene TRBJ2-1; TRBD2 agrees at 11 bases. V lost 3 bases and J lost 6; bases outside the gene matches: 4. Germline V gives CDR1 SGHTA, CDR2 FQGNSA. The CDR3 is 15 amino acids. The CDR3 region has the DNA TGTGCCAGCAGCTTGTTCCTAGCGGGAGGCAATGAGCAGTTCTTC. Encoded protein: CASSLFLAGGNEQFF.

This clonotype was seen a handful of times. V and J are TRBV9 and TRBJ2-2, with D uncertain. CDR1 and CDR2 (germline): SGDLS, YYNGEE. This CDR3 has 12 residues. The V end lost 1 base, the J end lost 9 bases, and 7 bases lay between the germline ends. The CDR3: CASSVLGRELFF. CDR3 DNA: TGTGCCAGCAGCGTATTAGGTCGGGAGCTGTTTTTT.

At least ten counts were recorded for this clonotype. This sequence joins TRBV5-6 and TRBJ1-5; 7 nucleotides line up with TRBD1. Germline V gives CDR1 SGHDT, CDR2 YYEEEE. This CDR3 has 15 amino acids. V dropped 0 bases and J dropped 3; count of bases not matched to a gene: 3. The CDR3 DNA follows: TGTGCCAGCAGCTTGGGACAGGGTCCCAATCAGCCCCAGCATTTT. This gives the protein CASSLGQGPNQPQHF.